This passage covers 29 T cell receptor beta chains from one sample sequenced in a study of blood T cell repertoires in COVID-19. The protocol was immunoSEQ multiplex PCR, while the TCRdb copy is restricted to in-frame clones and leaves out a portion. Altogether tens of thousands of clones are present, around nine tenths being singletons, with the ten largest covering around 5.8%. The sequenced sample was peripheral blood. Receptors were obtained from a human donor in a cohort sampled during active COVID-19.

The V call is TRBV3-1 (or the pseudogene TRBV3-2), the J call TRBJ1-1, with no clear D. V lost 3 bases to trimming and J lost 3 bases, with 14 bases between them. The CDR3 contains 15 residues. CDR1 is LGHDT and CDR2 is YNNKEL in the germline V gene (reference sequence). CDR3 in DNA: TGTGCCAGCAGCCAGCTCGGAGGAGGGTACACTGAAGCTTTCTTT. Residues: CASSQLGGGYTEAFF.

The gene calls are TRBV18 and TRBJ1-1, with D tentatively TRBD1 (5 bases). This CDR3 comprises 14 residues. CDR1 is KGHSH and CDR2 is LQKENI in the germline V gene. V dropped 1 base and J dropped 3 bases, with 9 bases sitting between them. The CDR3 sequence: CASSPQGGDTEAFF. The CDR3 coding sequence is TGTGCCAGCTCACCACAGGGAGGGGACACTGAAGCTTTCTTT.

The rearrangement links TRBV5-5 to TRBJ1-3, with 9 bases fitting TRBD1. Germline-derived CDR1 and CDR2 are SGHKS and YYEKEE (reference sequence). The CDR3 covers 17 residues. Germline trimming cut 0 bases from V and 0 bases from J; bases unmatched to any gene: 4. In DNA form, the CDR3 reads TGTGCCAGCAGCTTGGGGACAGGGGCCTTCTCTGGAAACACCATATATTTT. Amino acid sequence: CASSLGTGAFSGNTIYF.

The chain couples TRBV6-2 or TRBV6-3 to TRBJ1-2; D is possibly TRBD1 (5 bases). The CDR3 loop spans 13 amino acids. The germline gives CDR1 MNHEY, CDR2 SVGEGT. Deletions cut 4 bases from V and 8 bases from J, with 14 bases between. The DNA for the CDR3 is TGTGCCAGCAGTTCAAGACAGCCAGGAGGCTACACCTTC. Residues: CASSSRQPGGYTF.

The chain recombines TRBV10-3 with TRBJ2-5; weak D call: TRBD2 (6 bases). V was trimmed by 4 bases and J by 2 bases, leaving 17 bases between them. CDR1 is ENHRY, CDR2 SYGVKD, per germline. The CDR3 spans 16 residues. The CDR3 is CAISGRRGEIQETQYF. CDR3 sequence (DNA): TGTGCCATCAGTGGTCGGCGCGGGGAAATTCAAGAGACCCAGTACTTC.

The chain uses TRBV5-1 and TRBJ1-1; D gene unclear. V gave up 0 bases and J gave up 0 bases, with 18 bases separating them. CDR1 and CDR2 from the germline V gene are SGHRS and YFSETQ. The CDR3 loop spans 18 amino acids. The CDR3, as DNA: TGCGCCAGCAGCTTGGCGTTTACCCCTTTCCAGGTGAACACTGAAGCTTTCTTT. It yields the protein CASSLAFTPFQVNTEAFF.

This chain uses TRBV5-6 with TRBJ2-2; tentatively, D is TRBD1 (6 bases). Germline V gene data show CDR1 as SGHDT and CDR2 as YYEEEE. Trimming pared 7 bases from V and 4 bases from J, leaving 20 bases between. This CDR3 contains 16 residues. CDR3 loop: CASYKGVIGGTGELFF. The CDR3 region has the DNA TGTGCCAGCTACAAGGGGGTAATCGGCGGCACCGGGGAGCTGTTTTTT.

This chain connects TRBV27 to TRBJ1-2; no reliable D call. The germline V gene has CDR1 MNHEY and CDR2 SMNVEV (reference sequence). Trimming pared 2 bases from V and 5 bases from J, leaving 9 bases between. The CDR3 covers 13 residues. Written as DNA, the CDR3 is TGTGCCAGCAGTTTAAACTCGCATTATGGCTACACCTTC. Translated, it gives CASSLNSHYGYTF.

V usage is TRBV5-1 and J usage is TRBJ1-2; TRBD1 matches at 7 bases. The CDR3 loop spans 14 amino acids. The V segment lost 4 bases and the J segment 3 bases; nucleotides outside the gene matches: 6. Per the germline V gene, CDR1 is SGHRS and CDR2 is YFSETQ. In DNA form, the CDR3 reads TGCGCCAGCAGCCATGACAGGGTCGACTATGGCTACACCTTC. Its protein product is CASSHDRVDYGYTF.

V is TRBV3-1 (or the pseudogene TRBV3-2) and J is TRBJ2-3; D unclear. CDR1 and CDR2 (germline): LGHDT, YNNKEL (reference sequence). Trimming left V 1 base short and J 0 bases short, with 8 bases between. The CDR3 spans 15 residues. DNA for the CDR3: TGTGCCAGCAGCCAAGTCCCCCAAAGCACAGATACGCAGTATTTT. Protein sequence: CASSQVPQSTDTQYF.

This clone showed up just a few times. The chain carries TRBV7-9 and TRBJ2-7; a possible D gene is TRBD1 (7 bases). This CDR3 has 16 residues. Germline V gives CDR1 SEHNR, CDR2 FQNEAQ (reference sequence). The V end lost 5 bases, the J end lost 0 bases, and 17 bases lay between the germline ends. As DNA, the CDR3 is TGTGCCAGCAGCCCGCGCGGGACAGCGAGCTCCTACGAGCAGTACTTC. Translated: CASSPRGTASSYEQYF.

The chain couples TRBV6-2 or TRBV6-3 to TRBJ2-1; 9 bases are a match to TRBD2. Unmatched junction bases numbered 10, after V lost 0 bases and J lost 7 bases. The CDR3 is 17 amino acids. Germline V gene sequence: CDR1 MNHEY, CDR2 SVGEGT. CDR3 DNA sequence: TGTGCCAGCAGTTACTCGTGGGCTAGCGGGGCCGGGAATGAGCAGTTCTTC. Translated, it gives CASSYSWASGAGNEQFF.

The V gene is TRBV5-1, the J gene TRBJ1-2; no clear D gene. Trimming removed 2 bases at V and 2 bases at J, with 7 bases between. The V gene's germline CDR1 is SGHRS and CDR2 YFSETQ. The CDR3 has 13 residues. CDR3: CASSLFENYGYTF. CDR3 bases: TGCGCCAGCAGCTTATTCGAGAACTATGGCTACACCTTC.

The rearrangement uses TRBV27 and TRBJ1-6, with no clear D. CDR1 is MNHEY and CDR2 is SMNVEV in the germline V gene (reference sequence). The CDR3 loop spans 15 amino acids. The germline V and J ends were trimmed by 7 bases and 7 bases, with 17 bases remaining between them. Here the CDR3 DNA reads TGTGCCAGCACCGATGGGCCAGGAACCAATTCACCCCTCCACTTT. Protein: CASTDGPGTNSPLHF.

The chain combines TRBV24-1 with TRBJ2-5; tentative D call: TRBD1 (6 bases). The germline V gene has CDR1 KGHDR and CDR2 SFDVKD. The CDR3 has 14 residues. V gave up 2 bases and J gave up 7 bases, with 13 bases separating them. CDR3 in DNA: TGTGCCACCAGTGATTCCCATGGGGGCCGGACCCAGTACTTC. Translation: CATSDSHGGRTQYF.

The DNA for the CDR3 is TGTGCCAGCAGTGAAGCCGGTTTCACGAGCTATGGCTACACCTTC. This gives the protein CASSEAGFTSYGYTF. The V gene is TRBV6-1, the J gene TRBJ1-2; D is uncertain. Trimming left V 0 bases short and J 4 bases short, with 12 bases between. The CDR3 sequence is 15 residues long. From germline, CDR1 is MNHNS and CDR2 SASEGT.

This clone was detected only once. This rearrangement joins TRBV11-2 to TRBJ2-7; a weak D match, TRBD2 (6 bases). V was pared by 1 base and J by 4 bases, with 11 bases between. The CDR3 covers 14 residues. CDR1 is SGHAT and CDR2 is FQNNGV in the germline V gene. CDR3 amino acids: CASSLAGGRYEQYF. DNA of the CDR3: TGTGCCAGCAGCTTAGCTGGGGGGAGATACGAGCAGTACTTC.

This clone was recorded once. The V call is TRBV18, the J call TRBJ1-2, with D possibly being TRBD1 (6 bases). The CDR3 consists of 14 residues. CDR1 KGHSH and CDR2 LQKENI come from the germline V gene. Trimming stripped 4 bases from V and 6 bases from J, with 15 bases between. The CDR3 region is CASSLTGSENGYTF. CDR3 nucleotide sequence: TGTGCCAGCTCACTCACAGGGTCTGAAAATGGCTACACCTTC.

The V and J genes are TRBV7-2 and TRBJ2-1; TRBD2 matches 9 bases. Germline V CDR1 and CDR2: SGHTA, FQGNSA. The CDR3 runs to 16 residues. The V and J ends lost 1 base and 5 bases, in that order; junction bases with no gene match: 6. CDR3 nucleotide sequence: TGTGCCAGCAGCTTAGGTCGGCGGGGGGGAAACAATGAGCAGTTCTTC. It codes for CASSLGRRGGNNEQFF.

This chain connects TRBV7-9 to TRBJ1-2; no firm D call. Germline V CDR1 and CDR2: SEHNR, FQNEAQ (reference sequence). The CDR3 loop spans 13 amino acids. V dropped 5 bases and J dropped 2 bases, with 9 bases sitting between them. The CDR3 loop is CASSVSTNYGYTF. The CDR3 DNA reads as TGTGCCAGCAGCGTCAGTACGAACTATGGCTACACCTTC.

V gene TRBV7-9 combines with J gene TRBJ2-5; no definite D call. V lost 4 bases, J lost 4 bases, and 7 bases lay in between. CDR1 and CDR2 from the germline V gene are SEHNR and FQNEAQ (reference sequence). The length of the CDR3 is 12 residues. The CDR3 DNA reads TGTGCCAGCAGCTCCAACACAGAGACCCAGTACTTC. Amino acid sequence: CASSSNTETQYF.

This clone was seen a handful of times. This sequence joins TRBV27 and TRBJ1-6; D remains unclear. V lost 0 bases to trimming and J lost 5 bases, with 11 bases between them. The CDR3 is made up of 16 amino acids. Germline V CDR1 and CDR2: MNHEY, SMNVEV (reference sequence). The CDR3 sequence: CASSLSLASHNSPLHF. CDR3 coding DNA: TGTGCCAGCAGTTTATCGCTTGCCAGTCATAATTCACCCCTCCACTTT.

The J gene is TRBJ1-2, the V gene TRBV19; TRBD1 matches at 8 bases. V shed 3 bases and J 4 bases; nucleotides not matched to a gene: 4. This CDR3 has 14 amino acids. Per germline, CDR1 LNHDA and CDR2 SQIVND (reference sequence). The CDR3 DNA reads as TGTGCCAGTAGTATTCCAGGGGGCGGCTATGGCTACACCTTC. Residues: CASSIPGGGYGYTF.

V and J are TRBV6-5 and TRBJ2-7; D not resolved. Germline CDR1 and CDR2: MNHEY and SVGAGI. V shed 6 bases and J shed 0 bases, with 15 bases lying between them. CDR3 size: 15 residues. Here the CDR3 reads CASSLLSEASYEQYF. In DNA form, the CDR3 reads TGTGCCAGCAGCCTCCTCTCCGAGGCCTCCTACGAGCAGTACTTC.

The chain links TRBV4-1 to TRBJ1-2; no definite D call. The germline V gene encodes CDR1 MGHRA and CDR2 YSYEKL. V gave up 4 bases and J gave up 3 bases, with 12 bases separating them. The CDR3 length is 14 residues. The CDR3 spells CASSPTGGDYGYTF. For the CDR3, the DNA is TGCGCCAGCAGCCCAACTGGCGGGGACTATGGCTACACCTTC.

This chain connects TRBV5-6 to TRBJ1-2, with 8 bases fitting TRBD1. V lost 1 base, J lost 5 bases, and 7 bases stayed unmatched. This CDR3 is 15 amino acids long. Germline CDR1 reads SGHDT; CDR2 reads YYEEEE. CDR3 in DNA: TGTGCCAGCAGCTTGCGGCCAGGGGGCCGGTATGGCTACACCTTC. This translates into CASSLRPGGRYGYTF.

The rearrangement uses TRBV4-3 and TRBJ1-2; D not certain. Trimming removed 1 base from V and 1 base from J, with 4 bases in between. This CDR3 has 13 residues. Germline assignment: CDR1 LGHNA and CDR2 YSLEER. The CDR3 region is CASSQVLNYGYTF. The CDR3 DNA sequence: TGCGCCAGCAGCCAAGTCCTTAACTATGGCTACACCTTC.

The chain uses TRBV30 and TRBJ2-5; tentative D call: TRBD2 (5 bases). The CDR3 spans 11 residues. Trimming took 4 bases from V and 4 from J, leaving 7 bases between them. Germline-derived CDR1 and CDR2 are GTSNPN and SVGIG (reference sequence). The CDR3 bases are TGTGCCTGGACTACTAGAGAGACCCAGTACTTC. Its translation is CAWTTRETQYF.

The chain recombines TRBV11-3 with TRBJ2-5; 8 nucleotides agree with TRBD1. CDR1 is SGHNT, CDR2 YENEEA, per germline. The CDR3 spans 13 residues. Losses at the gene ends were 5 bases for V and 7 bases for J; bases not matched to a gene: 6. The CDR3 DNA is TGTGCCAGCAGCCATCGACAGGGGAGGACCCAGTACTTC. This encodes CASSHRQGRTQYF.